The sample holds a few counts of the clone carrying this T cell receptor beta chain. Its antigen remains unknown. The time point denotes: patch test 2, 6 weeks after DPC sensitization. The treatment denotes: therapeutic diphenylcyclopropenone sensitization with weekly scalp DPC. The data stem from a study of human T cells and chemical hapten exposure. General study points: PT1 expanded TCR counts and patch test score were linked, and their correlation was positive.

TCRdb fed the RACE reads into MiXCR, producing one record per CDR3 protein. This sample has approximately 85,000 distinct CDR3 sequences, with 10% to 13% found just once. V shed 4 bases and J 11 bases; nucleotides not matched to a gene: 9. Looked up from germline, CDR1 is SGHRS and CDR2 is YFSETQ. The CDR3 has 13 amino acids. The sequenced sample was whole blood, obtained in connection with sensitization to the hapten diphenylcyclopropenone (DPC). The V call is TRBV5-1, the J call TRBJ1-5; TRBD1 aligns across 7 bases. The sequence was collected from a woman aged 25 to 39 with alopecia areata. Some clones in this sample may be carry-over from other donors' samples. CDR3 sequence: CASSTGTESAQHF. The CDR3 DNA is TGCGCCAGCAGCACCGGGACAGAATCAGCCCAGCATTTT.